The 23 T cell receptor beta chains listed next were all sequenced from one sample in a study of CD8 T cells in Susac syndrome. It was with random hexamers that roughly 0.45 to 1 ug RNA was reverse transcribed. Each CDR3 protein gets one entry after TCRdb re-called the immunoSEQ multiplex PCR reads with MiXCR. The table has 40,000 to 60,000 distinct CDR3 sequences, 93% seen once. Source material: CD8+ T cells from PBMCs. Receptors were obtained from a human donor with multiple sclerosis.

This rearrangement joins TRBV6-6 to TRBJ2-4, with D possibly being TRBD1 or TRBD2 (5 bases each). Germline values: CDR1 MNHNY, CDR2 SVGAGI (reference sequence). The CDR3 length is 15 residues. V was shortened by 6 bases and J by 7 bases, with 19 bases between the two germline ends. CDR3 amino acids: CASSFQRDPRNIQYF. The CDR3 DNA reads as TGTGCCAGCAGCTTCCAACGGGACCCTCGGAACATTCAGTACTTC.

Worth noting for this clonotype: An end of the junction differs from the germline gene, which may be a read error. The chain couples TRBV9 to TRBJ2-2; 9 bases map to TRBD1. This CDR3 contains 16 residues. Germline lookup yields CDR1 SGDLS and CDR2 YYNGEE. CDR3 nucleotides: TGTGCCAGCAGTAAATCCGGGACAGGGAACCCCGGGGAGCTGTTTTTT. Translation: CASSKSGTGNPGELFF.

This chain links TRBV5-1 with TRBJ1-6, with TRBD1 matching 10 bases. With V trimmed by 0 bases and J by 5 bases, 5 bases remained unmatched. The CDR3 consists of 17 residues. From germline, CDR1 is SGHRS and CDR2 YFSETQ. This chain's CDR3 is CASSLGDRGFDNSPLHF. Written as DNA, the CDR3 is TGCGCCAGCAGCTTGGGGGACAGGGGATTCGATAATTCACCCCTCCACTTT. The full variable domain, with the rest looked up from reference TRBV5-1 and TRBJ1-6, is KAGVTQTPRYLIKTRGQQVTLSCSPISGHRSVSWYQQTPGQGLQFLFEYFSETQRNKGNFPGRFSGRQFSNSRSEMNVSTLELGDSALYLCASSLGDRGFDNSPLHFGNGTRLTVT.

V usage is TRBV7-9 and J usage is TRBJ1-5; D remains ambiguous. Trimming shortened V by 4 bases and J by 3 bases, and 19 bases separated the two germline ends. The CDR3 runs 17 residues. CDR1 is SEHNR, CDR2 FQNEAQ, per germline (reference sequence). Here the CDR3 DNA reads TGTGCCAGCAGCTCATCCGAGGGAGGGTGGAACAATCAGCCCCAGCATTTT. Translated: CASSSSEGGWNNQPQHF.

The V gene is TRBV7-9, the J gene TRBJ1-2, with no clear D. The V gene's germline CDR1 is SEHNR and CDR2 FQNEAQ (reference sequence). The CDR3 is 11 amino acids. V lost 4 bases, J lost 4 bases, and 4 bases lay in between. The DNA of the CDR3 is TGTGCCAGCAGCTACAGCTATGGCTACACCTTC. Residues: CASSYSYGYTF.

The rearrangement links TRBV29-1 to TRBJ1-2; D is uncertain. V was cut by 2 bases and J by 3 bases, with 10 bases left in between. CDR1 is SQVTM, CDR2 ANQGSEA, per germline. This CDR3 region has 13 residues. The CDR3 coding sequence is TGCAGCGTTGAAAGGGAGGAGGACTATGGCTACACCTTC. This sequence encodes CSVEREEDYGYTF.

J is TRBJ2-7 and V is TRBV5-5; 7 bases line up with TRBD1. Germline-derived CDR1 and CDR2 are SGHKS and YYEKEE (reference sequence). The CDR3 is 13 residues long. Trimming removed 4 bases from V and 3 bases from J; junction bases left unmatched: 4. The DNA for the CDR3 is TGTGCCAGCAGCCCCTGGGACAGCTACGAGCAGTACTTC. Amino acid sequence: CASSPWDSYEQYF.

This rearrangement joins TRBV19 to TRBJ1-1; D may be TRBD1 (6 bases). This CDR3 comprises 17 residues. V was cut by 6 bases and J by 0 bases, with 20 bases left in between. Per the germline V gene, CDR1 is LNHDA and CDR2 is SQIVND (reference sequence). The DNA for the CDR3 is TGTGCCAGTAGACCCCTCACGGGGGCAGAAATGAACACTGAAGCTTTCTTT. It is translated as CASRPLTGAEMNTEAFF.

V is TRBV20-1 and J is TRBJ2-1, with 7 bases aligning to TRBD2. Trimming at V came to 8 bases and at J to 9 bases, leaving 19 bases not matched to a gene. This CDR3 has 15 residues. CDR1 is DFQATT and CDR2 is SNEGSKA in the germline V gene (reference sequence). CDR3: CSPLWMSGALGEQFF. The CDR3 DNA sequence: TGCAGTCCTCTGTGGATGAGCGGGGCCCTCGGTGAGCAGTTCTTC.

This rearrangement joins TRBV7-8 to TRBJ2-1; no clear D. V was clipped by 3 bases and J by 4 bases, with 13 bases between them. Looked up from germline, CDR1 is SGHVS and CDR2 is FQNEAQ. The CDR3 runs 15 residues. The CDR3 DNA is TGTGCCAGCAGCTTCGGTCAAATTCTATACAATGAGCAGTTCTTC. The encoded protein is CASSFGQILYNEQFF. The full variable domain, its missing parts supplied by reference TRBV7-8 and TRBJ2-1, is GAGVSQSPRYKVAKRGQDVALRCDPISGHVSLFWYQQALGQGPEFLTYFQNEAQLDKSGLPSDRFFAERPEGSVSTLKIQRTQQEDSAVYLCASSFGQILYNEQFFGPGTRLTVL.

This chain links TRBV30 with TRBJ1-1; TRBD1 is a possible D gene (5 bases). Trimming stripped 5 bases from V and 6 bases from J, with 22 bases between. The germline CDR1 and CDR2 sequences are GTSNPN and SVGIG (reference sequence). The CDR3 covers 15 residues. In nucleotides, the CDR3 is TGTGCCTGGGTTGGTCTAGGGGCCGGGGTCGCTGAAGCTTTCTTT. It translates to CAWVGLGAGVAEAFF.

The chain employs TRBV12-3 or TRBV12-4 and TRBJ1-6; TRBD1 agrees at 7 bases. Unmatched junction bases numbered 5, after V lost 3 bases and J lost 3 bases. The CDR3 covers 16 residues. CDR3 sequence (DNA): TGTGCCAGCAGTTTTTCCGGGACAGTCTATAATTCACCCCTCCACTTT. Its translation: CASSFSGTVYNSPLHF.

The gene calls are TRBV4-3 and TRBJ1-2; D might be TRBD1 (5 bases). The germline V and J ends were trimmed by 3 bases and 3 bases, with 11 bases remaining between them. In germline, CDR1 is LGHNA, CDR2 YSLEER. There are 14 residues in the CDR3. The CDR3 sequence: CASSHLGTDYGYTF. As DNA, the CDR3 is TGCGCCAGCAGCCACCTAGGGACTGACTATGGCTACACCTTC.

V usage is TRBV28 and J usage is TRBJ1-4; D ambiguous. Trimming left V 4 bases short and J 4 bases short, with 10 bases between. Germline CDR1 MDHEN, CDR2 SYDVKM. CDR3 size: 14 residues. The CDR3 coding sequence is TGTGCCAGCAGTTCGGACCGCAGTAATGAAAAACTGTTTTTT. Residues: CASSSDRSNEKLFF.

The rearrangement uses TRBV19 and TRBJ1-2; D gene unclear. The CDR3 has 11 residues. Germline CDR1 is LNHDA and CDR2 is SQIVND (reference sequence). V lost 6 bases and J lost 8, with 10 bases in between. The CDR3 protein is CASSHARGYTF. The CDR3 DNA reads as TGTGCCAGTAGCCACGCACGGGGCTACACCTTC.

The chain carries TRBV3-1 and TRBJ1-6; D is unresolved. This CDR3 has 13 residues. V was shortened by 4 bases and J by 9 bases, with 10 bases between the two germline ends. The germline CDR1 and CDR2 sequences are LGHDT and YNNKEL (reference sequence). This chain's CDR3 is CASSRVLSSPLHF. DNA for the CDR3: TGTGCCAGCAGCCGGGTCCTTTCTTCACCCCTCCACTTT.

The chain carries TRBV4-3 and TRBJ2-1, with a tentative D call TRBD2 (6 bases). Trimming removed 1 base from V and 4 bases from J, with 11 bases in between. This CDR3 region has 15 residues. The germline CDR1 and CDR2 sequences are LGHNA and YSLEER. CDR3 in amino acids: CASSQAEGRYNEQFF. The DNA of the CDR3 is TGCGCCAGCAGCCAAGCGGAGGGACGATACAATGAGCAGTTCTTC.

This clonotype was observed a single time. The J gene is TRBJ1-2, the V gene TRBV27; D gene uncertain. Trimming cost V 2 bases and J 6 bases, with 10 bases left between them. The CDR3 extends over 13 amino acids. Per germline, CDR1 MNHEY and CDR2 SMNVEV (reference sequence). This CDR3 reads CASSLIGLDGYTF. As DNA, the CDR3 is TGTGCCAGCAGTTTAATTGGCCTCGATGGCTACACCTTC.

This chain joins TRBV6-2 or TRBV6-3 and TRBJ2-3; tentative D call: TRBD2 (5 bases). Per germline, CDR1 MNHEY and CDR2 SVGEGT. V was shortened by 6 bases and J by 4 bases, with 14 bases between the two germline ends. This CDR3 spans 14 amino acids. DNA of the CDR3: TGTGCCAGCAGCCCTCTACTAGGCCCAGATACGCAGTATTTT. Amino acids: CASSPLLGPDTQYF.

The chain recombines TRBV2 with TRBJ2-1; 10 bases line up with TRBD2. The CDR3 totals 16 residues. Germline trimming cut 8 bases from V and 5 bases from J; bases unmatched to any gene: 12. The germline gives CDR1 SNHLY, CDR2 FYNNEI. CDR3 nucleotides: TGTGCCAGCCATGCCCCCGGACTAGCGGAAGACAATGAGCAGTTCTTC. Its translation: CASHAPGLAEDNEQFF.

This clonotype was seen a few times. The rearrangement links TRBV2 to TRBJ1-2; D call uncertain. The germline V and J ends were trimmed by 6 bases and 0 bases, with 14 bases remaining between them. The germline V gene encodes CDR1 SNHLY and CDR2 FYNNEI. This CDR3 spans 15 amino acids. CDR3 amino acids: CASREDGNTNYGYTF. The CDR3 region has the DNA TGTGCCAGCAGGGAGGACGGGAATACTAACTATGGCTACACCTTC.

The genes are TRBV6-2 or TRBV6-3 and TRBJ2-7; D remains ambiguous. The germline V gene encodes CDR1 MNHEY and CDR2 SVGEGT. The V gene lost 2 bases and the J gene lost 4 bases, with 15 bases spanning the gap. The CDR3 has 15 amino acids. In DNA, the CDR3 is TGTGCCAGCAGTTACCCCCCATCCCCTCCGTACGAGCAGTACTTC. Its translation is CASSYPPSPPYEQYF.

This chain joins TRBV20-1 and TRBJ2-1; D remains unclear. The V gene lost 5 bases and the J gene lost 6 bases, with 8 bases spanning the gap. Germline values: CDR1 DFQATT, CDR2 SNEGSKA (reference sequence). The CDR3 sequence is 11 residues long. The CDR3 protein is CSAELANEQFF. DNA of the CDR3: TGCAGTGCTGAATTAGCCAATGAGCAGTTCTTC.